This T cell receptor beta chain was recovered during a study of molecular identifiers for immune sequencing clone quantification (dated by TCRdb to about 2018). The study in broad terms: For a replicate experiment, the RNA from either approximately 20,000 or 98,000 naive CD8 T cells was divided into five aliquots, and four of those aliquots went on to sequencing. CD8 T cells were used in a methods study to benchmark molecular-identifier clustering-based TCR repertoire sequencing (MIDCIRS) and TCR RNA copy counting.

The study at large found these results: Spiked-in Jurkat TCR RNA equal to a single cell's worth was reported to be detectable even within 1,100,000 naive CD8 T cells. In CMV-specific effector cells, over 97% of molecules were held by clones above 20 RNA copies, whereas under 1% of molecules were held by such clones in naive cells. Around 2.8 recovered TCR RNA copies per cell were obtained by modeling, versus around 10 by digital PCR, implying a capture efficiency of about 30%. Highly expanded clone sizes could be underestimated if identical TCR molecules share a barcode. When barcode sub-clustering was left out, chimeric consensus sequences inflated TCR diversity, with chimeras reaching as high as 47%. The naive libraries included spiked-in Jurkat TCR RNA (roughly 11 copies' worth), and this RNA is not part of the donor repertoire.

The protocol used for the library was PCR. For sequencing, a NextSeq 500 was employed. Bulk TCR libraries were prepared as previously described, using TCR primers listed in Table S5. Total RNA was purified with the Qiagen AllPrep DNA/RNA kit. Before any analysis, reads coming from multiple sequencing runs of the same library were combined into one pool. Per the authors' processing: Only reads with exact TCR constant sequence were kept, trimmed to 150 nt, and grouped by their 12-nt molecular barcodes. Within each barcode group, reads were sub-clustered at a 15% Levenshtein threshold, and quality-weighted consensus sequences were built per RNA molecule. Non-functional sequences were excluded, and lower-count sequences lying one edit away from another sequence were also excluded. On the basis of fitting two negative binomial distributions, barcode sub-clusters with fewer than 20% of the maximum read count were discarded. TCRdb reran the public reads through fastp at Q25 and MiXCR, keeping productive beta chains. Every entry covers one CDR3 protein and lists the most common genes and DNA from its rows. These V and J calls are TCRdb output, not the study's own analysis. The sample records under 600,000 distinct CDR3 sequences, around 25% of which are singletons. The ten largest clones capture around 0.8% of the sample.

This clonotype was counted ten times or more. Its antigen is unknown. No qualities accompany the bases; no much larger clone lies one base away. V is cut by 1 base and J by 4 bases, and the space between the germline ends is 8 bases. The germline V gene encodes CDR1 LGHDT and CDR2 YNNKEL (reference sequence). Including the terminal cysteine and phenylalanine, the CDR3 comprises 13 residues. Only CDR3 DNA is held: 39 bases, read in frame from base 1. Libraries of naive CD8 T cells were generated from roughly 21,000 to 960,000 sorted cells, with 10%, 30% or 50% of the purified RNA used. Naive CD8 T cells were FACS-sorted as CD8+CD4-CCR7+CD45RA+ on a BD FACSAria II into RLT Plus buffer. To test detection sensitivity, Jurkat RNA equivalent to roughly nine TCR copies was spiked into samples of roughly 18,000-1,000,000 naive CD8 T cells. CD8 T cells were enriched using RosetteSep CD8+ T Cell Enrichment Cocktail and Ficoll-Paque, and the enriched cells then underwent ACK red cell lysis.

The clonotype originates from a human donor in good health. Some libraries in this study had Jurkat cell RNA spiked in. Here the chain combines TRBV3-1 and TRBJ2-7; the D gene cannot be resolved reliably. Sequencing was carried out using naive CD8+ T cells from blood, with Jurkat cell RNA spiked in. This specimen's cell subset or site label, interpreted: FACS-sorted CD8+CD4-CCR7+CD45RA+ naive T cells. The CDR3 protein: CASSQGMGYEQYF. Here is the DNA: TGTGCCAGCAGCCAAGGTATGGGGTACGAGCAGTACTTC.